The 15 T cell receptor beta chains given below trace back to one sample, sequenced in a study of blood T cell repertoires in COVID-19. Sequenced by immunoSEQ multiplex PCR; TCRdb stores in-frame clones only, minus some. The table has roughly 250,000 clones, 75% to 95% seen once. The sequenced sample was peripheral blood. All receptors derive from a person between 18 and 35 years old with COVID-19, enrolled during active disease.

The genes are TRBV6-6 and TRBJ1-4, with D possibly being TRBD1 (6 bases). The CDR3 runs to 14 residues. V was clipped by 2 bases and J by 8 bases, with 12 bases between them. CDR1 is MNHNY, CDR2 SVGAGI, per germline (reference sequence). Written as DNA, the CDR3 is TGTGCCAGCAGTTACAACAGGGAAGGAGAAAAACTGTTTTTT. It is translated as CASSYNREGEKLFF.

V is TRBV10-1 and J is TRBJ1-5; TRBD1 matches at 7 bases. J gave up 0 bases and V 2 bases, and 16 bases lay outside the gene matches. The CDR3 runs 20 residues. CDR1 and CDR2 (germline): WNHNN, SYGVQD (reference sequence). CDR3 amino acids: CASSEPALETGHHSNQPQHF. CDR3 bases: TGCGCCAGCAGTGAGCCAGCCCTAGAGACAGGGCATCATAGCAATCAGCCCCAGCATTTT.

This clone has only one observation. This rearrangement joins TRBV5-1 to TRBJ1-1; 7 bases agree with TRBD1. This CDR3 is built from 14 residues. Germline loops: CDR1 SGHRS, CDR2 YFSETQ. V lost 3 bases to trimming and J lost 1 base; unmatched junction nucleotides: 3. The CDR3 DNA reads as TGCGCCAGCAGCTCCGGACAGGCGAACACTGAAGCTTTCTTT. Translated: CASSSGQANTEAFF. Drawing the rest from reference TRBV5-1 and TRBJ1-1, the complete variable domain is KAGVTQTPRYLIKTRGQQVTLSCSPISGHRSVSWYQQTPGQGLQFLFEYFSETQRNKGNFPGRFSGRQFSNSRSEMNVSTLELGDSALYLCASSSGQANTEAFFGQGTRLTVV.

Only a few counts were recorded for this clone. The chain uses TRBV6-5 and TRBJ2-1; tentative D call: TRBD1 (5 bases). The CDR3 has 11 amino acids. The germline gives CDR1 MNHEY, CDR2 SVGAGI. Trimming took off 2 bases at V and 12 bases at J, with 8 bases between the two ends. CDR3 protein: CASSYRGWQFF. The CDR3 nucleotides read TGTGCCAGCAGTTACAGGGGTTGGCAGTTCTTC.

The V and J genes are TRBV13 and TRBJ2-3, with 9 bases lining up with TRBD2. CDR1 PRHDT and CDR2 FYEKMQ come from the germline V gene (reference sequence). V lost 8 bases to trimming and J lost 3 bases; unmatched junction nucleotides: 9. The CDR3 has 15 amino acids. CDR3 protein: CASFELAGRTDTQYF. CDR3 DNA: TGTGCCAGCTTTGAGCTAGCGGGAAGGACAGATACGCAGTATTTT. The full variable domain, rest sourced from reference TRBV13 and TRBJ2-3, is AAGVIQSPRHLIKEKRETATLKCYPIPRHDTVYWYQQGPGQDPQFLISFYEKMQSDKGSIPDRFSAQQFSDYHSELNMSSLELGDSALYFCASFELAGRTDTQYFGPGTRLTVL.

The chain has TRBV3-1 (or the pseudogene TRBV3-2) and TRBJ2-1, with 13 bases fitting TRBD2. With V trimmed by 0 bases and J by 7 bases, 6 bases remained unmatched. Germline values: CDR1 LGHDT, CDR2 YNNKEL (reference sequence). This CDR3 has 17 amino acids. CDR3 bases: TGTGCCAGCAGCCAAGATCGCGGGACTAGCGGGATAAATGAGCAGTTCTTC. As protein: CASSQDRGTSGINEQFF.

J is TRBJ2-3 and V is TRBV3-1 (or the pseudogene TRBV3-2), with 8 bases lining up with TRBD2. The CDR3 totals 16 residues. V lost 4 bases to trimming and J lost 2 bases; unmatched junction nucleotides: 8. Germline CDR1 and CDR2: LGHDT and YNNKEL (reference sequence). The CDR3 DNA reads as TGTGCCAGCAGCCTGGGGACTAGTAGATTCACAGATACGCAGTATTTT. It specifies CASSLGTSRFTDTQYF.

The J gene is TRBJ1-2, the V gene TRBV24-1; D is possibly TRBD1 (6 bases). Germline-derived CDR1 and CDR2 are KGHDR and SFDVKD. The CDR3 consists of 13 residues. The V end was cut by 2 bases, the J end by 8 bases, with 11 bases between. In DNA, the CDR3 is TGTGCCACCAGTGATTCAGGGGTTGAAGGCTACACCTTC. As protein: CATSDSGVEGYTF.

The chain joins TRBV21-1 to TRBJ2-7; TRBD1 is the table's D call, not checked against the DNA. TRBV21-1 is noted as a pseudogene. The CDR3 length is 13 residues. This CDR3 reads CASLDRETYEQYF. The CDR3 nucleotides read TGTGCCAGCCTGGACAGGGAGACCTACGAGCAGTACTTC.

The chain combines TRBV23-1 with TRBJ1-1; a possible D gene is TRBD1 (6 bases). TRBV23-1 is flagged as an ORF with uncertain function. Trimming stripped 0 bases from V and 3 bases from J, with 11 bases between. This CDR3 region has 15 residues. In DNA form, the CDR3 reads TGCGCCAGCAGTCAATCTCCGGGACACCACACTGAAGCTTTCTTT. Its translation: CASSQSPGHHTEAFF.

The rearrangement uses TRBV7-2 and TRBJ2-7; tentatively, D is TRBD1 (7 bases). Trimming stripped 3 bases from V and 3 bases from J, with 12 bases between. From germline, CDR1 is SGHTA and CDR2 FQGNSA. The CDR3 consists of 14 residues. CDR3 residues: CASSFHRGGYEQYF. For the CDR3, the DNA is TGTGCCAGCAGCTTTCACAGGGGAGGCTACGAGCAGTACTTC.

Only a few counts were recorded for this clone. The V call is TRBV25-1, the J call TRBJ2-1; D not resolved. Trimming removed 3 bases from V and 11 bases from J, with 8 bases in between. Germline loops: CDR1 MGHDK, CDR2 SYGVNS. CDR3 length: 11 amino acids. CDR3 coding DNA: TGTGCCAGCAGTGACGTGTATAAGCAGTTCTTC. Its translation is CASSDVYKQFF.

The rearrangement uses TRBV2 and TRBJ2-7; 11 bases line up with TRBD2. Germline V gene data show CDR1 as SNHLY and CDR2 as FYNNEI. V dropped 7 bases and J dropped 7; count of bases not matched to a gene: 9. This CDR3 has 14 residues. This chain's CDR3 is CASIRGLAEREQYF. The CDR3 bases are TGTGCCAGCATTCGGGGACTAGCGGAGAGGGAGCAGTACTTC.

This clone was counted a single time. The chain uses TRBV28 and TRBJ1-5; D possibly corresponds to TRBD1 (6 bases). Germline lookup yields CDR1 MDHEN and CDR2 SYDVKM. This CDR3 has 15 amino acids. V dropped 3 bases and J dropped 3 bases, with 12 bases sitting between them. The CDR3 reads CASSFSDRTNQPQHF. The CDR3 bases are TGTGCCAGCAGTTTCTCGGACAGAACCAATCAGCCCCAGCATTTT.

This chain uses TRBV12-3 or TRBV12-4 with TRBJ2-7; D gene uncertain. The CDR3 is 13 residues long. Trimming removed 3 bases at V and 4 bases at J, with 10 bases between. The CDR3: CASSFVSVYEQYF. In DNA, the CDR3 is TGTGCCAGCAGTTTTGTTTCGGTGTACGAGCAGTACTTC.